This T cell receptor beta chain was captured in a study of molecular identifiers for immune sequencing clone quantification. Study-level points and caveats: Clones above 20 RNA copies held over 97% of effector molecules, under 1% in naive cells.

This CDR3 is 17 amino acids long. Trimming removed 5 bases from V and 6 bases from J; junction bases left unmatched: 13. Looked up from germline, CDR1 is SGHAT and CDR2 is FQNNGV. It was with previously described methods and listed TCR primers that bulk TCR libraries were made. A single record per CDR3 protein comes from TCRdb applying MiXCR to the PCR reads. The data contain just under 650,000 distinct CDR3 sequences, 20% of them seen just once; the ten biggest clones take up roughly 0.83%. This clonotype was seen ten or more times. The antigen remains unidentified. V usage is TRBV11-2 and J usage is TRBJ2-1; TRBD1 aligns across 10 bases. Source material: naive CD8+ T cells from blood, with Jurkat cell RNA spiked in. Subset defined: FACS-sorted CD8+CD4-CCR7+CD45RA+ naive T cells. The sequence was obtained from a human donor in good health. Some libraries in this study had Jurkat cell RNA spiked in. The CDR3 here is CASSPGTGEFRGNEQFF. DNA for the CDR3: TGTGCCAGCAGCCCGGGGACAGGGGAATTCCGAGGCAATGAGCAGTTCTTC.